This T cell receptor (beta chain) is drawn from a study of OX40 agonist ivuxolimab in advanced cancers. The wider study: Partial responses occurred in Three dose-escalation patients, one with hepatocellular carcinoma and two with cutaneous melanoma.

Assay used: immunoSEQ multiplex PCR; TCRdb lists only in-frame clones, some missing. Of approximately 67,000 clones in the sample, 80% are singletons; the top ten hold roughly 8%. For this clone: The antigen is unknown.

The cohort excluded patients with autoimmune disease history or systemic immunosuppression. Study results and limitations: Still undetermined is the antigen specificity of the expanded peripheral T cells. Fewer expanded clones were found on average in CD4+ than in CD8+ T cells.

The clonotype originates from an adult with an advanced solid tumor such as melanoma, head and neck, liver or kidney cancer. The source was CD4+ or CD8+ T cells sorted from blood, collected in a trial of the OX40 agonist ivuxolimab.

The CDR3 DNA sequence: TGTGCCAGCAGCTTAGACAAGGGGAACTACGAGCAGTACTTC. It codes for CASSLDKGNYEQYF. The chain is built from TRBV7-9 and TRBJ2-7; tentatively, D is TRBD1 (5 bases). The CDR3 loop spans 14 amino acids. Trimming removed 1 base at V and 3 bases at J, with 10 bases between. The germline V gene has CDR1 SEHNR and CDR2 FQNEAQ (reference sequence).